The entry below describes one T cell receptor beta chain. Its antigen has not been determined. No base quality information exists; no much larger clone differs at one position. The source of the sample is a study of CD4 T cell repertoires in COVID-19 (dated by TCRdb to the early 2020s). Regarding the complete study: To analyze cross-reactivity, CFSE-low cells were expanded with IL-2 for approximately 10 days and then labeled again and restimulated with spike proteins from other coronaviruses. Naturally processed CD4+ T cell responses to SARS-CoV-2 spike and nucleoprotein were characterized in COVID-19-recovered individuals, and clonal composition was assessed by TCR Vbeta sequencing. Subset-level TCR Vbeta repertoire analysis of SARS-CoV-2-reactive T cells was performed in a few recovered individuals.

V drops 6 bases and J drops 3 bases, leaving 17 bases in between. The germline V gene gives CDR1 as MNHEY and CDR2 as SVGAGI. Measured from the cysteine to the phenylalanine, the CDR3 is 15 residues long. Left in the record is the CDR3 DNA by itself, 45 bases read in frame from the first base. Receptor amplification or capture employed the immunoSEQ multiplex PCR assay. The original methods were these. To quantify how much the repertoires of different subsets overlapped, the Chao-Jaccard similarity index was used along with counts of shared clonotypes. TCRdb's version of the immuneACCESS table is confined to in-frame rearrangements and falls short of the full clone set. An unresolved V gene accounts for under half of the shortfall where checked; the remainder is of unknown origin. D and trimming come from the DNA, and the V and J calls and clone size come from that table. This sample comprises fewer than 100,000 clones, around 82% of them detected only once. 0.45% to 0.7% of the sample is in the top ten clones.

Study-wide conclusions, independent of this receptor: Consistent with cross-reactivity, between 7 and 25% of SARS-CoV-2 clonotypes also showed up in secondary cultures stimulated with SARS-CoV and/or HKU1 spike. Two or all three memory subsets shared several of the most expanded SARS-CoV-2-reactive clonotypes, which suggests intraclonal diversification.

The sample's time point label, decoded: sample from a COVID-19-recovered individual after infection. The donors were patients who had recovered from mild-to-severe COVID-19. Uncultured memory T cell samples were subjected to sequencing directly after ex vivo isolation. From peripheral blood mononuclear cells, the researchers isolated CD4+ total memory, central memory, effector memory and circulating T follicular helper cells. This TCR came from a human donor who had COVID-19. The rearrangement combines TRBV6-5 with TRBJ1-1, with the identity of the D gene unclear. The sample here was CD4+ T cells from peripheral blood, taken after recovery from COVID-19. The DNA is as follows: TGTGCCAGCAGCCGCGCACTGTGGGGATACACTGAAGCTTTCTTT. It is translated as CASSRALWGYTEAFF.